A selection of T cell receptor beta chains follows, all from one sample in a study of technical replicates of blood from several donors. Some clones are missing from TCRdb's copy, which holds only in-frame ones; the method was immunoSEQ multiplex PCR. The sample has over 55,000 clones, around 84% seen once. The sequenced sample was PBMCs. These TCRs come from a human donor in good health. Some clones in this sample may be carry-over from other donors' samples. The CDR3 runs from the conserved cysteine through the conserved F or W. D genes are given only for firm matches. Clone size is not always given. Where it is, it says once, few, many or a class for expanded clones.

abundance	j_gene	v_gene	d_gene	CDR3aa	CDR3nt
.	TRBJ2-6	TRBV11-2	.	CASSPVSGANVLTF	TGTGCCAGCAGCCCGGTTTCTGGGGCCAACGTCCTGACTTTC
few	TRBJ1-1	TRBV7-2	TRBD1	CASSRQGRNTEAFF	TGTGCCAGCAGCCGACAGGGTCGGAACACTGAAGCTTTCTTT
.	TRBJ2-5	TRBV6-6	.	CASSSPGVRTQYF	TGTGCCAGCAGTTCCCCGGGAGTAAGGACCCAGTACTTC
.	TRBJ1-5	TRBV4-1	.	CASSQNGEDMPQHF	TGCGCCAGCAGTCAAAACGGGGAGGATATGCCCCAGCATTTT
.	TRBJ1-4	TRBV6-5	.	CASSYSGGGDEKLFF	TGTGCCAGCAGTTACTCGGGTGGGGGGGATGAAAAACTGTTTTTT
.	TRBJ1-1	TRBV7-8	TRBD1	CASSPNTVFGQGASTEAFF	TGTGCCAGCAGCCCAAACACGGTGTTCGGTCAGGGGGCGTCCACTGAAGCTTTCTTT
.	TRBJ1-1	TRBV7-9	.	CASREWAGGFEAFF	TGTGCCAGCAGGGAGTGGGCGGGTGGATTTGAAGCTTTCTTT
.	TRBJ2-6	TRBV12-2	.	CASRLVSTAFKANVLTF	TGTGCAAGTCGCTTAGTGTCGACAGCATTCAAGGCCAACGTCCTGACTTTC
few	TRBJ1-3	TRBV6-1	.	CASRTGSRNTIYF	TGTGCCAGCAGGACCGGGTCGCGAAACACCATATATTTT
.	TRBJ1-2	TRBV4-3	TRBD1	CASSRSSYRGDVNGYTF	TGCGCCAGCAGCCGATCCTCTTACAGGGGGGATGTAAATGGCTACACCTTC
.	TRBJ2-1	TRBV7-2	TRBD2	CASSLPNYFGGKGNEQFF	TGTGCCAGCAGCTTACCCAACTACTTCGGGGGGAAGGGGAATGAGCAGTTCTTC
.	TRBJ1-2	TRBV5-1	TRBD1	CASSLDSGTGGGYTF	TGCGCCAGCAGCTTGGACTCCGGGACAGGAGGTGGCTACACCTTC
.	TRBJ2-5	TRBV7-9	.	CASELRRQQGLQETQYF	TGTGCCAGCGAGCTTAGGCGTCAACAGGGCTTACAAGAGACCCAGTACTTC
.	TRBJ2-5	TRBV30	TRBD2	CAWSGASGPLGEETQYF	TGTGCCTGGAGCGGGGCTAGCGGCCCCCTGGGGGAAGAGACCCAGTACTTC
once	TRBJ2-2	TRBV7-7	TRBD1	CASSSTTGGTGELFF	TGTGCCAGCAGCTCCACTACAGGGGGTACCGGGGAGCTGTTTTTT
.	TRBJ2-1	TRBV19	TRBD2	CASSEIAGGLQNEQFF	TGTGCCAGTAGTGAGATAGCGGGAGGTCTTCAGAATGAGCAGTTCTTC
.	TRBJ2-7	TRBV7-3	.	CASSLYQGPSYEQYF	TGTGCCAGCAGCTTATACCAGGGCCCTTCCTACGAGCAGTACTTC
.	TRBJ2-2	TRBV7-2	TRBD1	CASSSTPGGNTGELFF	TGTGCCAGCAGCTCAACGCCAGGGGGAAACACCGGGGAGCTGTTTTTT
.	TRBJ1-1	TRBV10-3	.	CAISESGWSLNTEAFF	TGTGCCATCAGTGAGTCCGGCTGGAGTCTGAACACTGAAGCTTTCTTT
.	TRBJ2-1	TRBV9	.	CASSVADGRGQFF	TGTGCCAGCAGCGTAGCCGACGGGAGAGGGCAGTTCTTC
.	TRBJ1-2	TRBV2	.	CASSSLGGYTF	TGTGCCAGCAGTTCCCTCGGTGGCTACACCTTC
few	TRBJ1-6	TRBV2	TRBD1	CASSRTGDSPLHF	TGTGCCAGCAGTAGGACAGGGGATTCACCCCTCCACTTT
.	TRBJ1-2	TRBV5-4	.	CASSLDQMGAPTF	TGTGCCAGCAGCTTGGATCAGATGGGGGCCCCGACCTTC
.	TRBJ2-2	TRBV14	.	CASSQVQGRAGELFF	TGTGCCAGCAGCCAAGTACAGGGAAGGGCCGGGGAGCTGTTTTTT
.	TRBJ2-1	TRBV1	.	CTSSRPGGGNSYNEQFF	TGCACCAGCAGCCGCCCGGGGGGGGGAAACTCCTACAATGAGCAGTTCTTC
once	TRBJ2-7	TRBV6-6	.	CASRPSLRRANF	TGTGCCAGCAGACCTTCTTTAAGGAGGGCGAACTTC
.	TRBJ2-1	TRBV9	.	CASSVGENYNEQFF	TGTGCCAGCAGCGTAGGGGAGAACTACAATGAGCAGTTCTTC
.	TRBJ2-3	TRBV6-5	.	CASRPRGVSTDTQYF	TGTGCCAGCAGGCCGCGGGGAGTTAGCACAGATACGCAGTATTTT
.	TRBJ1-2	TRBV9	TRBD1	CASSGPTGVYGYTF	TGTGCCAGCAGCGGCCCGACAGGGGTCTATGGCTACACCTTC
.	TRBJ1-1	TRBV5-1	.	CASSLVGGMNTEAFF	TGCGCCAGCAGCTTGGTCGGGGGGATGAACACTGAAGCTTTCTTT
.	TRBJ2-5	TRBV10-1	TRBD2	CASSESVWDYPKETQYF	TGCGCCAGCAGTGAGTCGGTATGGGACTACCCCAAGGAGACCCAGTACTTC
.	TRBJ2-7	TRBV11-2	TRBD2	CASSLESAGVYEQYF	TGTGCCAGCAGCTTAGAATCTGCGGGGGTCTACGAGCAGTACTTC
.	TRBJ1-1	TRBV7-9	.	CASSPTGSPGDTEAFF	TGTGCCAGCAGCCCAACAGGATCTCCAGGGGACACTGAAGCTTTCTTT
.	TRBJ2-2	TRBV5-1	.	CASSLAVTGELFF	TGCGCCAGCAGCTTGGCCGTAACCGGGGAGCTGTTTTTT
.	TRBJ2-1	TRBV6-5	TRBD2	CASSYSISGGAPQFF	TGTGCCAGCAGTTACTCTATTAGCGGGGGGGCCCCCCAGTTCTTC
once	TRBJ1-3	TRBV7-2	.	CASSLTRVPGNTIYF	TGTGCCAGCAGCCTCACTAGGGTTCCTGGAAACACCATATATTTT
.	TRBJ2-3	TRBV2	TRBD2	CASSDDPRATSGADTQYF	TGTGCCAGCAGTGACGATCCTCGAGCGACTAGCGGGGCAGATACGCAGTATTTT
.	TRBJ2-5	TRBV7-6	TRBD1	CASSRGTGYLKTQYF	TGTGCCAGCAGTCGCGGGACAGGCTATCTTAAGACCCAGTACTTC
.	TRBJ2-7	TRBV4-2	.	CASSQEVQGILAQQYF	TGTGCCAGCAGCCAAGAGGTACAGGGTATTTTGGCACAGCAGTACTTC
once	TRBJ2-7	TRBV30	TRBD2	CAWSGLFAGGSSYEQYF	TGTGCCTGGAGTGGGTTGTTTGCGGGAGGGAGCTCCTACGAGCAGTACTTC
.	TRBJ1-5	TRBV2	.	CASSANRVQPQHF	TGTGCCAGCAGCGCTAACAGGGTACAGCCCCAGCATTTT